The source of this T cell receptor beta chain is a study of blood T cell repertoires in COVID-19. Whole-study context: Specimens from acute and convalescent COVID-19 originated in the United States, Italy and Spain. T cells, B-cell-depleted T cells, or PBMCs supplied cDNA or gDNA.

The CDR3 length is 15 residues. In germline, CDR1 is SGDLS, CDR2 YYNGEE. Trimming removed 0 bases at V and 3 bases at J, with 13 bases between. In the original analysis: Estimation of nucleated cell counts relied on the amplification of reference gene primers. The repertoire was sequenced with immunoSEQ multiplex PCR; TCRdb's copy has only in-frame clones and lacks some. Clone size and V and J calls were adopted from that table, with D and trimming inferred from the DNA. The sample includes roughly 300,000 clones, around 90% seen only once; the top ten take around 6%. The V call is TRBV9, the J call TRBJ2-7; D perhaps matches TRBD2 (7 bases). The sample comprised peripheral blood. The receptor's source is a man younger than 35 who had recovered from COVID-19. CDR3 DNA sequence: TGTGCCAGCAGCGTAGATCGGGGGGCGGGCTACGAGCAGTACTTC. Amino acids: CASSVDRGAGYEQYF.